This T cell receptor (beta chain) was recorded in a study of blood T cell repertoires in COVID-19. Profiling relied on immunoSEQ multiplex PCR, and the TCRdb table lists in-frame clones only, not all of them. This table holds 250,000 or so clones, just under 90% found once. This sequence was found in a woman aged 30 to 39 with acute COVID-19. Sequenced material: PBMCs or T cells enriched from blood (not recorded which).

CDR3 bases: TGTGCCAGCAGCCCCCAGGGGGAAGACAATCAGCCCCAGCATTTT. Its protein is CASSPQGEDNQPQHF. The chain is built from TRBV27 and TRBJ1-5; 7 bases match TRBD1. CDR1 MNHEY and CDR2 SMNVEV come from the germline V gene (reference sequence). Unmatched junction bases numbered 8, after V lost 6 bases and J lost 3 bases. The CDR3 extends over 15 amino acids.